Sequencing of this T cell receptor (beta chain) was carried out in a study of blood T cell repertoires in COVID-19. Study background: Material from acute and convalescent COVID-19 was sourced from the United States, Italy and Spain. Nucleic acid was either cDNA or gDNA, and it came from T cells, B-cell-depleted T cells, or PBMCs.

Germline lookup yields CDR1 MDHEN and CDR2 SYDVKM. Trimming removed 7 bases at V and 4 bases at J, with 20 bases between. The CDR3 consists of 16 residues. Study processing details: For nucleated cells, counts were estimated from reference gene primer amplification. Libraries were prepared by immunoSEQ multiplex PCR; TCRdb keeps only in-frame clonotypes and omits some of them. From that table come the V and J calls and clone size; the DNA was used to work out D and trimming. This repertoire shows around 250,000 clones, around 84% found once; its top ten account for 1.5%. Sequenced material: peripheral blood. The origin of this receptor is a woman aged 40 to 50 who had recovered from COVID-19. The chain uses TRBV28 and TRBJ1-5, with a tentative D call TRBD1 (5 bases). The chain's CDR3 is CASTPLGEGGNQPQHF. The CDR3, as DNA: TGTGCCAGCACCCCATTAGGGGAGGGCGGAAATCAGCCCCAGCATTTT.